These 27 T cell receptor beta chains originate from one sample sequenced in a study of beta chain features in type 1 diabetes. Sequencing targeted expressed TCRB transcripts, as all isolated RNA had been reverse transcribed. Profiling relied on immunoSEQ multiplex PCR, and the TCRdb table lists in-frame clones only, not all of them. The table lists 130,000 to 150,000 clones, about 9.2% of them singletons. Sequencing was performed on central memory CD4+ T cells from blood. These receptors all come from a man between 18 and 35 years old in good health.

The chain combines TRBV6-6 with TRBJ1-5; 8 nucleotides match TRBD1. Trimming removed 6 bases from V and 3 bases from J; junction bases left unmatched: 4. Germline CDR1 and CDR2: MNHNY and SVGAGI (reference sequence). The CDR3 sequence is 14 residues long. This CDR3 reads CASSQGADNQPQHF. The CDR3 bases are TGTGCCAGCAGCCAGGGGGCCGACAATCAGCCCCAGCATTTT.

This clone was seen more than once but under ten times. The chain employs TRBV4-3 and TRBJ2-5; TRBD1 matches 12 bases. Trimming took 4 bases from V and 4 from J; bases not matched to a gene: 7. The CDR3 covers 16 residues. The germline V gene has CDR1 LGHNA and CDR2 YSLEER. CDR3 in DNA: TGCGCCAGCAGCCTCTCCGGGACAGGGGGCTCAGAGACCCAGTACTTC. Protein sequence: CASSLSGTGGSETQYF.

V is TRBV4-3 and J is TRBJ1-2; 10 nucleotides agree with TRBD1. Germline CDR1 LGHNA, CDR2 YSLEER. The CDR3 runs to 13 residues. The V and J ends lost 6 bases and 8 bases, in that order; junction bases with no gene match: 6. CDR3 nucleotides: TGCGCCAGCAGTCCCGGGACAGGGGTCGGCTACACCTTC. Translated: CASSPGTGVGYTF.

To note about this clone: The sample carries other DNA sequences with the same CDR3. This rearrangement joins TRBV5-1 to TRBJ2-5; TRBD2 matches 13 bases. CDR3 length equals 15 residues. CDR1 is SGHRS and CDR2 is YFSETQ in the germline V gene. The J segment lost 5 bases and the V segment lost 4 bases, leaving 5 bases of the junction unmatched. CDR3 loop: CASSPLAGGPETQYF. The CDR3, as DNA: TGCGCCAGCAGCCCACTAGCGGGGGGGCCTGAGACCCAGTACTTC.

This clone was detected a few times. The chain recombines TRBV6-6 with TRBJ1-2; 7 bases align to TRBD1. Losses at the gene ends were 2 bases for V and 8 bases for J; bases not matched to a gene: 14. Germline V gives CDR1 MNHNY, CDR2 SVGAGI (reference sequence). The CDR3 is 16 amino acids. The CDR3 DNA sequence: TGTGCCAGCAGTTACCAAGCTTCGACAGGGCAGGAGGGCTACACCTTC. This gives the protein CASSYQASTGQEGYTF.

This clone was picked up a small number of times. The chain employs TRBV27 and TRBJ1-4; 9 bases line up with TRBD1. In germline, CDR1 is MNHEY, CDR2 SMNVEV (reference sequence). The V gene end was trimmed by 4 bases and the J gene end by 8 bases; junction bases not matched to a gene: 11. This CDR3 region has 16 residues. For the CDR3, the DNA is TGTGCCAGCAGTTGGGGATTCACAGGGGGCGGAGAAAAACTGTTTTTT. Encoded protein: CASSWGFTGGGEKLFF.

The table lists this clone with a few counts. The chain carries TRBV5-4 and TRBJ1-1; the match to TRBD1 covers 8 bases. The CDR3 has 16 amino acids. CDR1 and CDR2 (germline): SGHNT, YYREEE (reference sequence). V lost 4 bases and J lost 4; bases outside the gene matches: 12. This chain's CDR3 is CASSPPPGGYITEAFF. As DNA, the CDR3 is TGTGCCAGCAGCCCTCCTCCAGGGGGCTATATCACTGAAGCTTTCTTT.

This clone was found a few times. V gene TRBV9 combines with J gene TRBJ1-3; the D is unclear. The ends were cut back, 3 bases at V and 2 bases at J, with 6 bases in the middle. The CDR3 has 13 residues. Per germline, CDR1 SGDLS and CDR2 YYNGEE. In DNA form, the CDR3 reads TGTGCCAGCAGCGATAATACTGGAAACACCATATATTTT. Translating it yields CASSDNTGNTIYF. The whole variable domain, remainder taken from reference TRBV9 and TRBJ1-3, is DSGVTQTPKHLITATGQRVTLRCSPRSGDLSVYWYQQSLDQGLQFLIQYYNGEERAKGNILERFSAQQFPDLHSELNLSSLELGDSALYFCASSDNTGNTIYFGEGSWLTVV.

This clone has more than one count but fewer than ten. This chain joins TRBV11-3 and TRBJ2-1; the D gene is possibly TRBD2 (6 bases). The CDR3 contains 14 residues. Germline lookup yields CDR1 SGHNT and CDR2 YENEEA. V lost 3 bases and J 7 bases, leaving 13 bases between the germline ends. In DNA form, the CDR3 reads TGTGCCAGCAGCTTGGAGGGGAAGGATAATGAGCAGTTCTTC. Protein sequence: CASSLEGKDNEQFF.

This clone turned up a few times. V usage is TRBV30 and J usage is TRBJ2-7; a weak D match, TRBD1 (6 bases). Per germline, CDR1 GTSNPN and CDR2 SVGIG (reference sequence). The germline V and J ends were trimmed by 4 bases and 2 bases, with 12 bases remaining between them. The CDR3 sequence is 13 residues long. This CDR3 is CAWTADRTYEQYF. The DNA for the CDR3 is TGTGCCTGGACGGCAGACAGGACCTACGAGCAGTACTTC.

This clone was observed a handful of times. The rearrangement uses TRBV5-4 and TRBJ2-2, with 10 nucleotides matching TRBD1. The V and J ends lost 4 bases and 5 bases, in that order; junction bases with no gene match: 5. This CDR3 region has 15 residues. Per the germline V gene, CDR1 is SGHNT and CDR2 is YYREEE (reference sequence). The chain's CDR3 is CASSLTGGRTGELFF. The DNA of the CDR3 is TGTGCCAGCAGCCTGACAGGGGGCCGAACCGGGGAGCTGTTTTTT.

The V gene is TRBV6-1, the J gene TRBJ1-6; 8 bases agree with TRBD1. V lost 7 bases to trimming and J lost 3 bases; unmatched junction nucleotides: 5. Germline loops: CDR1 MNHNS, CDR2 SASEGT. This CDR3 comprises 15 residues. The CDR3 region is CASKSTGDYNSPLHF. The CDR3 DNA reads TGTGCCAGCAAATCGACAGGGGACTATAATTCACCCCTCCACTTT.

There are many counts of this clone. J is TRBJ2-3 and V is TRBV7-2; the match to TRBD1 covers 7 bases. The germline CDR1 and CDR2 sequences are SGHTA and FQGNSA. With 5 bases clipped from V and 1 base from J, the junction kept 3 bases outside the gene matches. CDR3 length equals 14 residues. CDR3 bases: TGTGCCAGCAGCCTAGGGACAGGCACAGATACGCAGTATTTT. Protein: CASSLGTGTDTQYF.

The chain employs TRBV7-2 and TRBJ1-4; D remains ambiguous. This CDR3 spans 13 amino acids. Trimming removed 5 bases from V and 8 bases from J, with 12 bases in between. CDR1 and CDR2 from the germline V gene are SGHTA and FQGNSA. CDR3 sequence (DNA): TGTGCCAGCAGCCAGCGACTGGAGGAAAAACTGTTTTTT. It translates to CASSQRLEEKLFF.

This chain links TRBV5-4 with TRBJ2-3; 7 bases fit TRBD2. In germline, CDR1 is SGHNT, CDR2 YYREEE (reference sequence). This CDR3 region has 15 residues. The V gene end was trimmed by 4 bases and the J gene end by 2 bases; junction bases not matched to a gene: 7. The CDR3 sequence: CASSPGTNPTDTQYF. CDR3 sequence (DNA): TGTGCCAGCAGCCCCGGGACTAACCCCACAGATACGCAGTATTTT.

The V and J genes are TRBV5-4 and TRBJ2-3, with a weak D call TRBD2 (7 bases). From germline, CDR1 is SGHNT and CDR2 YYREEE (reference sequence). CDR3 length: 16 amino acids. V was clipped by 0 bases and J by 4 bases, with 15 bases between them. CDR3: CASSLGVGGPSDTQYF. CDR3 DNA: TGTGCCAGCAGCTTGGGGGTGGGGGGGCCGTCAGATACGCAGTATTTT.

A few counts support this clone. The chain uses TRBV5-1 and TRBJ1-5; D not resolved. The CDR3 runs to 15 residues. CDR1 and CDR2 from the germline V gene are SGHRS and YFSETQ. Trimming stripped 0 bases from V and 2 bases from J, with 9 bases between. CDR3 bases: TGCGCCAGCAGCTTGGACAGTTCGGGCAATCAGCCCCAGCATTTT. Its protein is CASSLDSSGNQPQHF.

This chain's CDR3 is CASSQTAGPYEQYF. CDR3 bases: TGTGCCAGCAGCCAAACGGCAGGGCCCTACGAGCAGTACTTC. This rearrangement joins TRBV7-9 to TRBJ2-7; D is possibly TRBD1 (5 bases). The V gene's germline CDR1 is SEHNR and CDR2 FQNEAQ (reference sequence). V lost 5 bases to trimming and J lost 2 bases, with 13 bases between them. The CDR3 totals 14 residues.

V is TRBV5-4 and J is TRBJ2-7; tentative D call: TRBD1 (6 bases). Between the trimmed V and J ends, which lost 4 bases and 1 base, there was a span of 12 bases. CDR1 is SGHNT, CDR2 YYREEE, per germline (reference sequence). CDR3 length equals 14 residues. This CDR3 reads CASSQSTGSYEQYF. As DNA, the CDR3 is TGTGCCAGCAGCCAATCCACAGGGTCCTACGAGCAGTACTTC.

V is TRBV9 and J is TRBJ2-3; 11 bases fit TRBD2. J was trimmed by 6 bases and V by 0 bases; bases with no gene match: 15. From germline, CDR1 is SGDLS and CDR2 YYNGEE. This CDR3 contains 19 residues. DNA for the CDR3: TGTGCCAGCAGCGTAGCTCCTCAGGTGGCTAGCGGGGGGTTTGATACGCAGTATTTT. Protein product: CASSVAPQVASGGFDTQYF. Together with reference TRBV9 and TRBJ2-3, the CDR3 gives the full variable domain: DSGVTQTPKHLITATGQRVTLRCSPRSGDLSVYWYQQSLDQGLQFLIQYYNGEERAKGNILERFSAQQFPDLHSELNLSSLELGDSALYFCASSVAPQVASGGFDTQYFGPGTRLTVL.

In this sample, this clone turned up a few times. The chain recombines TRBV10-3 with TRBJ2-1, with 12 bases identical to TRBD1. CDR1 is ENHRY and CDR2 is SYGVKD in the germline V gene. J gave up 9 bases and V 4 bases, and 4 bases lay outside the gene matches. CDR3 length equals 14 residues. The CDR3 sequence: CAISAGQGAGEQFF. The CDR3 nucleotides are TGTGCCATCAGTGCGGGACAGGGGGCAGGTGAGCAGTTCTTC.

The table lists this clone with a few counts. The chain carries TRBV7-2 and TRBJ1-2; perhaps TRBD1 as D (6 bases). V lost 5 bases and J 5 bases, leaving 21 bases between the germline ends. Per the germline V gene, CDR1 is SGHTA and CDR2 is FQGNSA. There are 16 residues in the CDR3. The CDR3 sequence is CASSGHRDGGYYGYTF. CDR3 nucleotides: TGTGCCAGCAGCGGACACAGGGATGGTGGATATTATGGCTACACCTTC.

The chain is built from TRBV6-6 and TRBJ2-1, with 11 bases matching TRBD2. V dropped 2 bases and J dropped 6; count of bases not matched to a gene: 3. CDR1 and CDR2 (germline): MNHNY, SVGAGI (reference sequence). The CDR3 contains 15 residues. The DNA of the CDR3 is TGTGCCAGCAGTTACGTACTAGCGGGGGCCAATGAGCAGTTCTTC. It encodes CASSYVLAGANEQFF.

This chain links TRBV7-2 with TRBJ2-7; TRBD1 matches 7 bases. J lost 4 bases, V lost 3 bases, and 3 bases had no gene match. The CDR3 sequence is 13 residues long. The germline V gene encodes CDR1 SGHTA and CDR2 FQGNSA. The CDR3 loop reads CASSLTGPYEQYF. The CDR3 nucleotides are TGTGCCAGCAGCTTGACAGGGCCTTACGAGCAGTACTTC.

This clone was observed a few times. This rearrangement joins TRBV4-1 to TRBJ1-2; D possibly corresponds to TRBD1 (5 bases). The V end lost 6 bases, the J end lost 8 bases, and 19 bases lay between the germline ends. Germline CDR1 is MGHRA and CDR2 is YSYEKL. CDR3 length: 14 amino acids. The CDR3 here is CASSHMTELWGYTF. The CDR3 region has the DNA TGCGCCAGCAGTCATATGACAGAGCTCTGGGGCTACACCTTC.

This clone has only a few counts. The rearrangement uses TRBV14 and TRBJ1-2, with 8 bases aligning to TRBD1. This CDR3 comprises 14 residues. Per germline, CDR1 SGHDN and CDR2 FVKESK. V dropped 5 bases and J dropped 3; count of bases not matched to a gene: 5. The CDR3 here is CASSDRGKDYGYTF. The CDR3 DNA reads TGTGCCAGCAGCGACAGGGGCAAAGACTATGGCTACACCTTC.

This clone was picked up a small number of times. This sequence joins TRBV11-2 and TRBJ2-7; D remains ambiguous. The CDR3 has 12 residues. Germline V lookup: CDR1 SGHAT, CDR2 FQNNGV. V lost 5 bases and J lost 5, with 10 bases in between. The CDR3 DNA sequence: TGTGCCAGCAGCCAATACTCGGACGAGCAGTACTTC. Translation gives CASSQYSDEQYF.